The 11 T cell receptor beta chains below were found in one sample sequenced in a study of low-dose radiotherapy and immunotherapy resistance in tumors. The time point was: after trial treatment. Stated treatment: LDRT plus nivolumab, ipilimumab, low-dose cyclophosphamide and aspirin (RACIN trial). TRAV- and TRBV-specific primers primed first-strand cDNA, covering alpha and beta chains. PCR amplification of the TCRs was performed with Phusion for 20 PCR cycles, and it relied on a constant-region primer together with a V-primer adapter. One entry per CDR3 protein results from TCRdb running MiXCR on the reads. Among nearly 60,000 distinct CDR3 sequences listed, roughly 23% were seen once. The sequenced sample was PBMCs, obtained after low-dose radiotherapy plus immunotherapy. The receptors shown here come from a male donor with prostate cancer.

This clonotype was found many times. The rearrangement links TRBV5-8 to TRBJ2-2, with D perhaps given as TRBD1 or TRBD2 (5 bases each). This CDR3 is 18 amino acids long. Germline CDR1 SGHTS, CDR2 YDEGEE. V was trimmed by 4 bases and J by 7 bases, leaving 26 bases between them. This CDR3 reads CASSGSPGPPEVGGELFF. CDR3 nucleotide sequence: TGTGCCAGCAGCGGAAGCCCGGGGCCTCCGGAGGTCGGCGGGGAGCTGTTTTTT.

This clonotype was observed at least ten times. The genes are TRBV29-1 and TRBJ1-2; 10 nucleotides match TRBD1. Looked up from germline, CDR1 is SQVTM and CDR2 is ANQGSEA. Trimming at V came to 6 bases and at J to 7 bases, leaving 5 bases not matched to a gene. The CDR3 totals 12 residues. The CDR3 coding sequence is TGCAGCGTCCTGACAGGGGGCAGTGGCTACACCTTC. Residues: CSVLTGGSGYTF.

This clonotype was counted ten times or more. The rearrangement links TRBV20-1 to TRBJ1-1; D possibly corresponds to TRBD1 (5 bases). Germline assignment: CDR1 DFQATT and CDR2 SNEGSKA (reference sequence). This CDR3 has 15 amino acids. Trimming stripped 6 bases from V and 1 base from J, with 18 bases between. CDR3 nucleotide sequence: TGCAGTGCGACAGCAAGAGTTTCCCCGAACACTGAAGCTTTCTTT. This sequence encodes CSATARVSPNTEAFF.

This clonotype came up many times. The chain carries TRBV19 and TRBJ1-1, with D possibly TRBD1 on 5 matching bases. CDR3 size: 16 residues. Germline assignment: CDR1 LNHDA and CDR2 SQIVND (reference sequence). V shed 7 bases and J shed 0 bases, with 18 bases lying between them. Here the CDR3 reads CASKGWEVGMNTEAFF. The CDR3 coding sequence is TGTGCCAGTAAGGGGTGGGAGGTAGGGATGAACACTGAAGCTTTCTTT.

The rearrangement joins TRBV6-1 to TRBJ2-1, with a weak D call TRBD2 (6 bases). The V end lost 8 bases, the J end lost 5 bases, and 13 bases lay between the germline ends. Germline V gene sequence: CDR1 MNHNS, CDR2 SASEGT. This CDR3 comprises 13 residues. CDR3 residues: CASHRTGDNEQFF. CDR3 nucleotide sequence: TGTGCCAGCCATAGGACGGGGGACAATGAGCAGTTCTTC.

This clonotype has at least ten counts. This chain uses TRBV29-1 with TRBJ1-2, with no clear D. V gave up 5 bases and J gave up 8 bases, with 12 bases separating them. The germline V gene has CDR1 SQVTM and CDR2 ANQGSEA. The CDR3 totals 11 residues. The CDR3 region has the DNA TGCAGCGTTAGACCCCAACTGGGCTACACCTTC. It is translated as CSVRPQLGYTF.

This chain joins TRBV2 and TRBJ2-2; the D is unclear. In germline, CDR1 is SNHLY, CDR2 FYNNEI. This CDR3 has 13 amino acids. Deletions cut 0 bases from V and 5 bases from J, with 4 bases between. In DNA form, the CDR3 reads TGTGCCAGCAGTGAAGCGGGGACCGGGGAGCTGTTTTTT. Translating gives CASSEAGTGELFF.

This clonotype was seen repeatedly, ten times or more. The chain joins TRBV5-1 to TRBJ2-1; TRBD2 matches at 11 bases. Germline V gives CDR1 SGHRS, CDR2 YFSETQ. The V and J ends lost 4 bases and 8 bases, in that order; junction bases with no gene match: 5. The CDR3 sequence is 14 residues long. The chain's CDR3 is CASSPLAGGDEQFF. For the CDR3, the DNA is TGCGCCAGCAGCCCCCTAGCGGGAGGCGATGAGCAGTTCTTC.

In this sample, this clonotype turned up many times. V usage is TRBV20-1 and J usage is TRBJ2-7; TRBD2 matches at 7 bases. This CDR3 region has 15 residues. J gave up 7 bases and V 4 bases, and 16 bases lay outside the gene matches. CDR1 and CDR2 from the germline V gene are DFQATT and SNEGSKA (reference sequence). CDR3 region: CSATHPSGAGREQYF. DNA for the CDR3: TGCAGTGCTACCCATCCTAGCGGCGCCGGTCGGGAGCAGTACTTC.

This clonotype came up many times. The rearrangement links TRBV18 to TRBJ2-5; D not resolved. This CDR3 is 12 amino acids long. Germline lookup yields CDR1 KGHSH and CDR2 LQKENI. The V end lost 4 bases, the J end lost 1 base, and 4 bases lay between the germline ends. The CDR3 DNA reads as TGTGCCAGCTCACGCCCCCAAGAGACCCAGTACTTC. Amino acids: CASSRPQETQYF.

The V call is TRBV2, the J call TRBJ2-5; the match to TRBD2 covers 8 bases. CDR1 SNHLY and CDR2 FYNNEI come from the germline V gene. This CDR3 is built from 15 residues. The J segment lost 4 bases and the V segment lost 4 bases, leaving 8 bases of the junction unmatched. CDR3 coding DNA: TGTGCCAGCAGTGGAAGTAGCGGGGTTAGAGAGACCCAGTACTTC. It is translated as CASSGSSGVRETQYF.